Sequencing of this T cell receptor beta chain was carried out in a study of neoadjuvant nivolumab and ipilimumab in lung cancer. Overall study results and limits: TCR richness and clonality were higher in tumors than adjacent uninvolved lung. TCR receptors were sequenced in few samples. Resected-tumor TCR richness correlated positively with pretherapy blood richness.

The CDR3 covers 15 residues. CDR1 and CDR2 from the germline V gene are SGHTA and FQGTGA. The V gene lost 2 bases and the J gene lost 2 bases, with 12 bases spanning the gap. TCRdb's table, derived via immunoSEQ multiplex PCR, lists solely in-frame clones and lacks some. The table has 8,000 to 10,000 clones, around 81% seen once. With respect to this clone: Its antigen remains unknown.

This sequence was found in an adult with non-small cell lung cancer. The sequences come from peripheral blood, collected before neoadjuvant nivolumab, alone or with ipilimumab. The chain joins TRBV7-3 to TRBJ1-1, with D possibly matching TRBD1 (5 bases). As DNA, the CDR3 is TGTGCCAGCAGCTTATCTGGCAGGGTAAACACTGAAGCTTTCTTT. This codes for CASSLSGRVNTEAFF.